This TCR beta chain was identified during a study of blood T cell repertoires in COVID-19. Study in general: Sites in the United States, Italy and Spain provided acute and convalescent COVID-19 samples. Sources were T cells, B-cell-depleted T cells, or PBMCs; the material itself was cDNA or gDNA.

The CDR3 contains 16 residues. In germline, CDR1 is SEHNR, CDR2 FQNEAQ (reference sequence). V lost 5 bases and J lost 5; bases outside the gene matches: 11. Authors' analysis steps: Nucleated cell number was recorded as an estimate derived from reference gene primer amplification. The method was immunoSEQ multiplex PCR; TCRdb's version includes in-frame clones alone and lacks a portion of them. V and J calls and clone size are copied from that table; D and trimming were computed from the DNA. The table includes roughly 68,000 clones, roughly 87% detected once. This clone has only a few counts. The sequencing input was peripheral blood. The chain is built from TRBV7-9 and TRBJ1-4, with 7 bases fitting TRBD1. The source of this sequence is a man aged 45-60 years with acute or convalescent COVID-19. CDR3 in amino acids: CASSNPPGQMNEKLFF. The DNA for the CDR3 is TGTGCCAGCAGCAACCCTCCGGGACAGATGAATGAAAAACTGTTTTTT.